This T cell receptor (beta chain) was recorded in a study of blood T cell repertoires in COVID-19 (dated by TCRdb to about 2020). Broadly, across the study: Samples from collaborators originated in the United States, Italy and Spain and spanned both the acute and convalescent phases of COVID-19. The dataset comprised deeply sampled blood TCRbeta repertoires from subjects exposed to, actively infected with, or recovered from COVID-19. Sample metadata almost always included a de-identified subject ID, COVID-19 status, age in years and sex. Where available, HLA class I and class II types were taken from metadata supplied by the sample provider and were not determined by assay-based typing. The material from the prospective study consisted of cDNA or gDNA derived from T cells, B-cell-depleted T cells, or PBMCs. Samples came from the ongoing ImmuneRACE study (first 160 participants) plus 1,254 subjects from 6 global collaborators. The repertoires were made available in a free public database intended to serve as a resource for research on the immune response to SARS-CoV-2. Study-wide findings and limitations: The quantity of clinical and demographic metadata differed by source and by participant and was supplied without curation.

After removal of 6 bases from V and 7 bases from J, the junction retains 10 bases not matched to a gene. The CDR3 has 15 amino acids, counting the end cysteine and phenylalanine. The retained sequence is limited to the CDR3, 45 bases, with the frame set at the first base. The germline V gene (reference sequence) supplies CDR1 GTSNPN and CDR2 SVGIG. This clone was recorded once. Its antigen is unknown. Within one base of it there is no much larger clone, and no base qualities were kept. The immunoSEQ Assay, a bias-controlled multiplex PCR, was used to amplify TCRbeta CDR3 regions from genomic DNA. The study's own analysis went as follows. The number of nucleated cells in each sample was estimated from the amplification of reference gene primers within the assay. To quantify the absolute abundance of each unique TCRbeta CDR3 rearrangement, sequence reads were collapsed and filtered. For each sample, productive Simpson clonality was calculated as the square root of Simpson's diversity index across productive rearrangements. The clones in this table, taken by TCRdb from immuneACCESS, are in-frame only. Not every clone is retained; where verified, under half of the shortfall comes from an unresolved V gene, and the cause of the rest is unknown. V and J calls and clone size are copied from that table; D and trimming were computed from the DNA. In this sample the table shows about 140,000 clones, 75% to 90% of which occur a single time. The ten largest make up roughly 3.2% of the sample.

Each collaborating institution followed its own protocols to collect whole blood in K2EDTA tubes. Collaborator samples were shipped for TCRbeta analysis as frozen whole blood, isolated PBMCs, or DNA extracted from either sample type. The origin of this receptor is a woman aged 55-69 years with active COVID-19. The sequence links TRBV30 to TRBJ1-6; 9 of the junction bases match TRBD1. Sequenced material: peripheral blood. The nucleotide sequence reads TGTGCCTGCCAGGACAGGGGTAGATTGAATTCACCCCTCCACTTT. It is translated as CACQDRGRLNSPLHF.